The TCR beta chain under discussion was sequenced for a study of early T cells in non-severe SARS-CoV-2 infection. Researchers tagged individual cDNA molecules with unique molecular identifiers. One entry per CDR3 protein results from TCRdb running MiXCR on the 5' RACE reads. The data hold some 98,000 distinct CDR3 sequences, with over 15% observed a single time. V shed 2 bases and J 4 bases; nucleotides not matched to a gene: 2. Germline CDR1 and CDR2: MDHEN and SYDVKM. The CDR3 contains 14 residues. This chain uses TRBV28 with TRBJ2-3; 8 bases match TRBD2. This sequence originates from an adult who was a healthcare worker with PCR-confirmed SARS-CoV-2 infection or an uninfected control (not recorded which). The sequencing input was whole blood. CDR3 sequence: CASSLAAGADTQYF. Written as DNA, the CDR3 is TGTGCCAGCAGTTTAGCAGCGGGAGCAGATACGCAGTATTTT.